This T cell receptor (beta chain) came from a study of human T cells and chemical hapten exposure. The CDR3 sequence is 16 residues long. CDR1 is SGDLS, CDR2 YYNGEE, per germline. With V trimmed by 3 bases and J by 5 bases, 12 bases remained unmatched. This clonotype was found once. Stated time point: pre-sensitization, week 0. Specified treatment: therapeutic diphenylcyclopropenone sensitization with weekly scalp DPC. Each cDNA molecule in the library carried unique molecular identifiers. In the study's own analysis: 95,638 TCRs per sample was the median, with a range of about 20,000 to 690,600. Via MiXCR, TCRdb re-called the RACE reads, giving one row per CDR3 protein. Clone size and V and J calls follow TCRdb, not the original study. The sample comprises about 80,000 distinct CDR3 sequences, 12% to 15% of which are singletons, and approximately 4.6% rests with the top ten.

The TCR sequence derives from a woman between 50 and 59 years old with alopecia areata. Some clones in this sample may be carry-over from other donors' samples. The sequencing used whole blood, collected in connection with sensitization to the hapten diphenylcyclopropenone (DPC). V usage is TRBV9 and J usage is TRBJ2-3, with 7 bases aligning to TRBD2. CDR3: CASSGGRLARRDTQYF. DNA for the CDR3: TGTGCCAGCAGCGGGGGACGACTAGCCCGCAGAGATACGCAGTATTTT.